The clone carrying this T cell receptor (beta chain) was seen only a few times. The entry originates in a study of blood T cell repertoires in COVID-19. About the study: Some COVID-19 samples were acute and others convalescent; all came from the United States, Italy and Spain. The cDNA or gDNA used as material had been derived from T cells, B-cell-depleted T cells, or PBMCs.

Original data processing: Amplification of reference gene primers was used by the study to estimate nucleated cell counts. Only in-frame clones appear in the TCRdb table, and some are missing; sequencing was by immunoSEQ multiplex PCR. Clonal size and the V and J genes are those of that table, whereas D and trimming came from the DNA. The sample shows around 26,000 clones, roughly 84% of them seen only once. The CDR3 contains 12 residues. Germline CDR1 and CDR2: MDHEN and SYDVKM. Trimming cost V 11 bases and J 0 bases, with 10 bases left between them. The chain couples TRBV28 to TRBJ1-2, with no clear D. The specimen was peripheral blood. This receptor was taken from a human donor in a cohort sampled during active COVID-19. The CDR3 here is CASREANYGYTF. In DNA form, the CDR3 reads TGTGCCTCCCGGGAGGCTAACTATGGCTACACCTTC.